A selection of T cell receptor beta chains follows, all from one sample in a study of graft-versus-host responses after intestinal transplantation. Only in-frame clones appear in the TCRdb table, and some are missing; sequencing was by immunoSEQ multiplex PCR. The profile shows fewer than 50,000 clones, over 75% of them singletons. Sequencing was performed on PBMCs, taken 524 days after transplant. The origin of the receptors is a human patient who received an intestinal transplant, so some T cells may come from the graft donor. CDR3s include the opening cysteine and the closing phenylalanine or tryptophan. The D gene is left open where the match is weak. Clone size is shown for a subset of rows, as once, few, many or a class of expanded clone.

D: .; V: TRBV9; J: TRBJ2-1; size: .; CDR3: CASSPGGSANYNEQFF; DNA: TGTGCCAGCAGCCCCGGGGGAAGCGCGAACTACAATGAGCAGTTCTTC
D: .; V: TRBV19; J: TRBJ1-2; size: .; CDR3: CASSIFSGTDLNYGYTF; DNA: TGTGCCAGTAGTATTTTTTCCGGGACGGACCTTAACTATGGCTACACCTTC
D: TRBD1; V: TRBV7-9; J: TRBJ1-1; size: once; CDR3: CASSLRTGGTEAFF; DNA: TGTGCCAGCAGCTTACGGACAGGGGGCACTGAAGCTTTCTTT
D: TRBD1; V: TRBV4-2; J: TRBJ2-7; size: .; CDR3: CASSQEGQLSYEQYF; DNA: TGTGCCAGCAGCCAAGAGGGACAGCTCTCCTACGAGCAGTACTTC
D: .; V: TRBV5-1; J: TRBJ2-7; size: .; CDR3: CASSLPGSNYEQYF; DNA: TGCGCCAGCAGCCTCCCCGGGAGTAACTACGAGCAGTACTTC
D: .; V: TRBV5-1; J: TRBJ2-7; size: .; CDR3: CASRRGLFYEQYF; DNA: TGCGCCAGCCGGCGGGGACTTTTCTACGAGCAGTACTTC
D: TRBD2; V: TRBV4-1; J: TRBJ2-1; size: .; CDR3: CASSQGGIAGSYNEQFF; DNA: TGCGCCAGCAGCCAAGGTGGAATAGCGGGATCCTACAATGAGCAGTTCTTC
D: .; V: TRBV5-1; J: TRBJ1-4; size: .; CDR3: CASSLEWGRNEKLFF; DNA: TGCGCCAGCAGCTTGGAGTGGGGGAGGAATGAAAAACTGTTTTTT
D: TRBD1; V: TRBV29-1; J: TRBJ1-2; size: .; CDR3: CSVQTGGDGYTF; DNA: TGCAGCGTTCAGACAGGGGGCGATGGCTACACCTTC
D: .; V: TRBV6-5; J: TRBJ2-4; size: few; CDR3: CARHEWDNIQYF; DNA: TGTGCCAGACACGAGTGGGATAACATTCAGTACTTC
D: .; V: TRBV7-2; J: TRBJ2-1; size: .; CDR3: CASSLVSYEQFF; DNA: TGTGCCAGCAGCTTAGTTAGCTATGAGCAGTTCTTC
D: .; V: TRBV29-1; J: TRBJ2-7; size: .; CDR3: CSVAGAYEQYF; DNA: TGCAGCGTTGCCGGGGCCTACGAGCAGTACTTC
D: TRBD1; V: TRBV27; J: TRBJ2-7; size: once; CDR3: CASRRTGTYEQYF; DNA: TGTGCCAGCAGGAGGACAGGGACCTACGAGCAGTACTTC
D: TRBD2; V: TRBV7-3; J: TRBJ2-1; size: once; CDR3: CASGPGLVNNEQFF; DNA: TGTGCCAGCGGACCGGGACTAGTAAATAATGAGCAGTTCTTC
D: TRBD1; V: TRBV28; J: TRBJ1-5; size: .; CDR3: CASSSYHRGNQPQHF; DNA: TGTGCCAGCAGTTCATACCACAGGGGGAACCAGCCCCAGCATTTT
D: .; V: TRBV7-2; J: TRBJ1-2; size: .; CDR3: CASSSRRIYGYTF; DNA: TGTGCCAGCAGCTCCCGCAGGATCTATGGCTACACCTTC
D: TRBD2; V: TRBV28; J: TRBJ2-2; size: .; CDR3: CASARGGANTGELFF; DNA: TGTGCCAGCGCTCGGGGGGGCGCGAACACCGGGGAGCTGTTTTTT
D: .; V: TRBV10-3; J: TRBJ2-3; size: .; CDR3: CAISESDTQYF; DNA: TGTGCCATCAGTGAGTCGGATACGCAGTATTTT
D: TRBD1; V: TRBV28; J: TRBJ2-2; size: .; CDR3: CASSLVRGQIPGELFF; DNA: TGTGCCAGCAGTTTAGTAAGGGGGCAAATACCCGGGGAGCTGTTTTTT
D: TRBD1; V: TRBV28; J: TRBJ1-6; size: once; CDR3: CASSPPDRPSSYNSPLHF; DNA: TGTGCCAGCAGTCCCCCGGACAGGCCGAGCTCCTATAATTCACCCCTCCACTTT
D: .; V: TRBV28; J: TRBJ1-1; size: .; CDR3: CASSSNYPRVMNTEAFF; DNA: TGTGCCAGCAGTTCGAATTATCCACGGGTAATGAACACTGAAGCTTTCTTT
D: .; V: TRBV11-1; J: TRBJ1-1; size: .; CDR3: CASSSKAGHNTEAFF; DNA: TGTGCCAGCAGCTCAAAGGCCGGCCACAACACTGAAGCTTTCTTT
D: .; V: TRBV4-1; J: TRBJ2-7; size: few; CDR3: CASSQDVLGGRGPSSNEQYF; DNA: TGCGCCAGCAGCCAAGACGTGCTCGGTGGCCGGGGACCTAGCTCTAACGAGCAGTACTTC